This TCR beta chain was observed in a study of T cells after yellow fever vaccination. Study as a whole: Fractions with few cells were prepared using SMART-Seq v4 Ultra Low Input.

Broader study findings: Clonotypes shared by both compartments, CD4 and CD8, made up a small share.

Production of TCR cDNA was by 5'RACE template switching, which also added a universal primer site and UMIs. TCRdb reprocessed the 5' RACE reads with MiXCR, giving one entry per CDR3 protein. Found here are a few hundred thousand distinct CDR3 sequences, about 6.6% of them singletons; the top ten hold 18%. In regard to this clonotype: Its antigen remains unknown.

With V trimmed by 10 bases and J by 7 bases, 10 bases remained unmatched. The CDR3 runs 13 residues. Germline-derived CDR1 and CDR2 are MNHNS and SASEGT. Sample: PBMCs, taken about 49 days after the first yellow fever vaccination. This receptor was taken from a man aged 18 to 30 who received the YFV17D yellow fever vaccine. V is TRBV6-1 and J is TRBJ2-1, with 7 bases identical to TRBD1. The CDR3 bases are TGTGCCACCACCTCACAGGGGATAAATGAGCAGTTCTTC. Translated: CATTSQGINEQFF.